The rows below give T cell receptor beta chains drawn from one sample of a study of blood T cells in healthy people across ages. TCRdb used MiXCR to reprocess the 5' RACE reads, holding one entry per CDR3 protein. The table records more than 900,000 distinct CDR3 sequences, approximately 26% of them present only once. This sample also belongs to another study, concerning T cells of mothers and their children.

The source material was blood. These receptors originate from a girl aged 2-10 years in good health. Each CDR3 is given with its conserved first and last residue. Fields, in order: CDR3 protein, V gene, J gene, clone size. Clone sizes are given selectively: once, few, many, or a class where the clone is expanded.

CASSEGLRAYNEQFF,TRBV13,TRBJ2-1,-
CASSLAGLHTGELFF,TRBV7-9,TRBJ2-2,few
CASSQGSKGAEQFF,TRBV14,TRBJ2-1,-
CASSQNREGETQYF,TRBV3-1,TRBJ2-5,once
CASKATWDSPLHF,TRBV12-3/TRBV12-4,TRBJ1-6,-
CSAIGGLAGPSTDTQYF,TRBV20-1,TRBJ2-3,-
CATSDPGQPYEQYF,TRBV24-1,TRBJ2-7,few
CASSLMFGQGEETQYF,TRBV28,TRBJ2-5,few
CASSSDTSNYGYTF,TRBV13,TRBJ1-2,-
CTSSDSHEQYF,TRBV12-3/TRBV12-4,-,-
CASSLTGGLVQETQYF,TRBV7-3,TRBJ2-5,-
CASSSRQTQYF,TRBV12-3/TRBV12-4,TRBJ2-5,many
CASRLDTKNTGELFF,TRBV28,TRBJ2-2,-
CAWSRGVDEQLF,TRBV12-3/TRBV12-4,TRBJ2-1,few
CASSQARTDTQYF,TRBV14,TRBJ2-3,-
CASSKPGQDLLGYTF,TRBV12-3/TRBV12-4,TRBJ1-2,-
CASSLENRDTQYF,TRBV11-3,TRBJ2-3,-
CSAIDSLGTGELFF,TRBV20-1,TRBJ2-2,-
CATSRDGGNTIYF,TRBV15,TRBJ1-3,-
CASSLARDGPRGDTQYF,TRBV5-1,TRBJ2-3,few
CASSFVSRAHEQYF,TRBV12-3/TRBV12-4,-,few
CASSEVRTGKETQYF,TRBV6-1,TRBJ2-5,-
CASSVGTSEETQYF,TRBV7-9,TRBJ2-5,-
CSVFFYNEQFF,TRBV29-1,TRBJ2-1,-
CATSASWVNTEAFF,TRBV24-1,TRBJ1-1,few
CASSSPGLAGVDEQFF,TRBV7-3,TRBJ2-1,-
CASSPLRIEETQYF,TRBV6-2/TRBV6-3,TRBJ2-5,-
CAISEAGRLYEQYF,TRBV10-3,-,few
CASSLDLGGRRASTQYF,TRBV11-2,TRBJ2-5,-
CASRDSNQETQYF,TRBV12-3/TRBV12-4,-,few
CSVGDRSYEQYF,TRBV29-1,TRBJ2-7,few
CASSAGTGRTGEQFF,TRBV6-5,TRBJ2-1,few
CASSDREGGNEQFF,TRBV2,-,few
CASRELNTEAFF,TRBV5-1,TRBJ1-1,-
CSARPPWTGGNEQYF,TRBV20-1,TRBJ2-7,few
CASSFGPNYEQYF,TRBV28,TRBJ2-7,many
CASSLMMGVADSPLHF,TRBV5-6,TRBJ1-6,-
CASSFTFSGANVLTF,TRBV27,TRBJ2-6,-
CASSSVGFSHEQYF,TRBV5-1,TRBJ2-7,-
CASSPLLGAEQYF,TRBV4-2,TRBJ2-7,-
CASSLGARVFEAFF,TRBV11-2,TRBJ1-1,-
CASSQDGTGTDEAFF,TRBV4-3,TRBJ1-1,many
CASSVGNDYGYTF,TRBV9,TRBJ1-2,-
CASRNRKETQYF,TRBV12-3/TRBV12-4,TRBJ2-5,-
CASSLVGGRETFF,TRBV7-3,TRBJ1-1,-
CASSLAGQAFF,TRBV28,TRBJ1-1,few